These 18 T cell receptor beta chains were all obtained from the same sample, sequenced in a study of T-cell memory formation after mild COVID-19. TCRdb redid the calling of the 5' RACE reads with MiXCR, one entry per CDR3 protein. The data show under 150,000 distinct CDR3 sequences, around a fifth seen once. Sequenced: PBMCs or a T cell subset sorted from them (not recorded which). These receptors originate from a man aged 18 to 29 who had mild COVID-19 (a few samples of this study predate the infection). Cell type and time point are not known.

The J gene is TRBJ2-7, the V gene TRBV27; 8 positions agree with TRBD1. Trimming removed 6 bases from V and 6 bases from J; junction bases left unmatched: 1. Germline loops: CDR1 MNHEY, CDR2 SMNVEV (reference sequence). The CDR3 spans 11 residues. In nucleotides, the CDR3 is TGTGCCAGCAGGACAGGGGTCGAGCAGTACTTC. Translation gives CASRTGVEQYF.

The chain is built from TRBV7-2 and TRBJ2-3, with TRBD1 matching 7 bases. Germline trimming cut 5 bases from V and 1 base from J; bases unmatched to any gene: 3. Germline CDR1 SGHTA, CDR2 FQGNSA. The CDR3 contains 14 residues. CDR3 region: CASSHDRGTDTQYF. As DNA, the CDR3 is TGTGCCAGCAGCCACGACAGGGGCACAGATACGCAGTATTTT.

This clonotype showed up just a few times. The gene calls are TRBV9 and TRBJ1-2; D is possibly TRBD1 (5 bases). Germline loops: CDR1 SGDLS, CDR2 YYNGEE. This CDR3 is built from 15 residues. Trimming left V 4 bases short and J 5 bases short, with 18 bases between. The CDR3 sequence: CASSPGTIEGYGYTF. The CDR3 DNA is TGTGCCAGCAGCCCGGGGACCATAGAAGGGTATGGCTACACCTTC.

This clonotype has a handful of counts. The chain carries TRBV7-6 and TRBJ2-1, with 8 bases fitting TRBD2. The J segment lost 1 base and the V segment lost 5 bases, leaving 7 bases of the junction unmatched. The CDR3 is made up of 16 amino acids. Germline V lookup: CDR1 SGHVS, CDR2 FNYEAQ. The CDR3 sequence: CASSPSGGGSYNEQFF. CDR3 in DNA: TGTGCCAGCAGCCCATCGGGGGGGGGTTCCTACAATGAGCAGTTCTTC.

This chain links TRBV7-9 with TRBJ1-1; TRBD1 might be the D (5 bases). The CDR3 is 12 amino acids. CDR1 and CDR2 from the germline V gene are SEHNR and FQNEAQ (reference sequence). V gave up 4 bases and J gave up 6 bases, with 9 bases separating them. The CDR3 loop is CASSSGIPEAFF. The CDR3, as DNA: TGTGCCAGCAGCTCAGGGATACCTGAAGCTTTCTTT. The full variable domain, its missing parts supplied by reference TRBV7-9 and TRBJ1-1, is DTGVSQNPRHKITKRGQNVTFRCDPISEHNRLYWYRQTLGQGPEFLTYFQNEAQLEKSRLLSDRFSAERPKGSFSTLEIQRTEQGDSAMYLCASSSGIPEAFFGQGTRLTVV.

The chain recombines TRBV11-2 with TRBJ2-7, with D possibly being TRBD1 (6 bases). The CDR3 consists of 15 residues. CDR1 and CDR2 from the germline V gene are SGHAT and FQNNGV. V lost 3 bases to trimming and J lost 2 bases, with 14 bases between them. DNA of the CDR3: TGTGCCAGCAGCTTTTGGGAGACAGGACCCTACGAGCAGTACTTC. This encodes CASSFWETGPYEQYF.

This clonotype was observed a few times. The chain recombines TRBV4-1 with TRBJ2-1; 9 nucleotides match TRBD2. The CDR3 is made up of 16 amino acids. Germline CDR1 is MGHRA and CDR2 is YSYEKL. Losses at the gene ends were 0 bases for V and 5 bases for J; bases not matched to a gene: 5. The CDR3 loop reads CASSQEALAGHNEQFF. CDR3 in DNA: TGCGCCAGCAGCCAAGAGGCGCTAGCGGGGCACAATGAGCAGTTCTTC.

The chain combines TRBV20-1 with TRBJ1-1, with unresolved D. This CDR3 is 12 amino acids long. The germline V and J ends were trimmed by 6 bases and 1 base, with 9 bases remaining between them. The germline V gene has CDR1 DFQATT and CDR2 SNEGSKA (reference sequence). The CDR3 nucleotides read TGCAGTGCGACCGGACCGAACACTGAAGCTTTCTTT. Its translation is CSATGPNTEAFF.

This clonotype was counted a few times. V and J are TRBV4-1 and TRBJ2-1, with D hard to call. V was trimmed by 0 bases and J by 5 bases, leaving 5 bases between them. Germline V gene lookup returns CDR1 MGHRA and CDR2 YSYEKL. This CDR3 comprises 13 residues. The CDR3 nucleotides read TGCGCCAGCAGCCAAGATGGGAACAATGAGCAGTTCTTC. Amino acid sequence: CASSQDGNNEQFF.

The chain combines TRBV29-1 with TRBJ2-3; 9 bases map to TRBD2. The CDR3 sequence is 13 residues long. Trimming took 6 bases from V and 1 from J; bases not matched to a gene: 2. The germline V gene encodes CDR1 SQVTM and CDR2 ANQGSEA. Here the CDR3 DNA reads TGCAGCGTGGCTAGCGGGGGCACAGATACGCAGTATTTT. Its protein product is CSVASGGTDTQYF.

The chain uses TRBV28 and TRBJ2-7, with 9 bases aligning to TRBD1. CDR1 MDHEN and CDR2 SYDVKM come from the germline V gene. With 4 bases clipped from V and 5 bases from J, the junction kept 6 bases outside the gene matches. The CDR3 sequence is 14 residues long. The CDR3 sequence: CASSSSGTGNEQYV. DNA for the CDR3: TGTGCCAGCAGTTCATCCGGGACAGGGAACGAGCAGTACGTC.

The chain couples TRBV9 to TRBJ1-3; a weak D match, TRBD1 (5 bases). CDR1 is SGDLS and CDR2 is YYNGEE in the germline V gene. This CDR3 comprises 15 residues. V gave up 0 bases and J gave up 2 bases, with 9 bases separating them. CDR3 sequence (DNA): TGTGCCAGCAGCGTAGATGGGACGACTGGAAACACCATATATTTT. Translation gives CASSVDGTTGNTIYF. Together with reference TRBV9 and TRBJ1-3, the CDR3 gives the full variable domain: DSGVTQTPKHLITATGQRVTLRCSPRSGDLSVYWYQQSLDQGLQFLIQYYNGEERAKGNILERFSAQQFPDLHSELNLSSLELGDSALYFCASSVDGTTGNTIYFGEGSWLTVV.

J is TRBJ1-2 and V is TRBV3-1; 9 positions agree with TRBD1. Germline V gene sequence: CDR1 LGHDT, CDR2 YNNKEL (reference sequence). V lost 4 bases to trimming and J lost 6 bases; unmatched junction nucleotides: 9. CDR3 length: 15 residues. DNA for the CDR3: TGTGCCAGCAGCCTTCCTACCGGGACAGGGAATGGCTACACCTTC. This codes for CASSLPTGTGNGYTF.

This clonotype was detected a few times. The chain links TRBV7-9 to TRBJ2-6; D possibly corresponds to TRBD1 (5 bases). The CDR3 extends over 16 amino acids. The V and J ends lost 7 bases and 10 bases respectively, with 23 bases between them. Per germline, CDR1 SEHNR and CDR2 FQNEAQ (reference sequence). CDR3 sequence (DNA): TGTGCCAGCACCTCTGCGACAGCCACACTCGCAAACGTCCTGACTTTC. As protein: CASTSATATLANVLTF.

This clonotype has only a few counts. This rearrangement joins TRBV9 to TRBJ2-3; D gene ambiguous. V was pared by 0 bases and J by 4 bases, with 6 bases between. Per germline, CDR1 SGDLS and CDR2 YYNGEE. The CDR3 is 13 residues long. CDR3 protein: CASSVGVPDTQYF. The CDR3, as DNA: TGTGCCAGCAGCGTAGGCGTTCCAGATACGCAGTATTTT.

The chain is built from TRBV7-8 and TRBJ1-4; D not resolved. Germline V gives CDR1 SGHVS, CDR2 FQNEAQ. This CDR3 contains 14 residues. The V end was cut by 2 bases, the J end by 0 bases, with 4 bases between. The DNA of the CDR3 is TGTGCCAGCAGCTTATCCGCAACTAATGAAAAACTGTTTTTT. It translates to CASSLSATNEKLFF.

J is TRBJ2-5 and V is TRBV27; possible D gene TRBD2, 6 bases. Trimming cost V 4 bases and J 4 bases, with 16 bases left between them. The germline CDR1 and CDR2 sequences are MNHEY and SMNVEV (reference sequence). This CDR3 comprises 15 residues. The CDR3 is CASSSRLDLRETQYF. DNA for the CDR3: TGTGCCAGCAGTTCACGACTAGACCTACGAGAGACCCAGTACTTC.

The chain joins TRBV7-9 to TRBJ1-1; 8 bases line up with TRBD1. The CDR3 runs to 15 residues. Germline values: CDR1 SEHNR, CDR2 FQNEAQ (reference sequence). Trimming cost V 5 bases and J 1 base; bases outside gene matches: 6. The CDR3 DNA reads as TGTGCCAGCAGCACACCCGGGACAGGGAACACTGAAGCTTTCTTT. As protein: CASSTPGTGNTEAFF.